A single sample is the source of the 17 T cell receptor beta chains below, sequenced in a study of memory B cells and T cells in multiple sclerosis. Which antigens these TCRs recognize remains unknown. After stimulus-free culture, autoproliferating CFSE-dim and non-proliferating CFSE-high T cells were sequenced separately. Cultures began with about 4.5x10^7 CFSE-labeled PBMCs, unstimulated for 7 to 8 days, with replicate wells pooled. Profiled with immunoSEQ multiplex PCR; TCRdb holds only in-frame clones, not every one. The sample has some 49,000 clones; roughly 87% are singletons. The sample was PBMCs from blood kept in culture. These TCRs come from a human donor with multiple sclerosis.

The chain carries TRBV18 and TRBJ1-5; TRBD1 might be the D (5 bases). V was trimmed by 6 bases and J by 4 bases, leaving 16 bases between them. This CDR3 is built from 15 residues. Germline V lookup: CDR1 KGHSH, CDR2 LQKENI. CDR3 nucleotide sequence: TGTGCCAGCTCGCCAATCGGGACGGGTAATCAGCCCCAGCATTTT. Translating gives CASSPIGTGNQPQHF.

This clone was observed a handful of times. J is TRBJ2-7 and V is TRBV18, with D possibly being TRBD2 (6 bases). The V end was cut by 6 bases, the J end by 5 bases, with 14 bases between. Germline CDR1 reads KGHSH; CDR2 reads LQKENI. The CDR3 extends over 13 amino acids. The CDR3 DNA reads TGTGCCAGCTCCCTCGAGGCGGGGAACGAGCAGTACTTC. It is translated as CASSLEAGNEQYF.

The chain employs TRBV5-1 and TRBJ2-7; 8 bases agree with TRBD1. Germline assignment: CDR1 SGHRS and CDR2 YFSETQ. V lost 0 bases to trimming and J lost 10 bases; unmatched junction nucleotides: 6. CDR3 length: 13 residues. CDR3 in amino acids: CASSLEGQGAQYF. As DNA, the CDR3 is TGCGCCAGCAGCTTGGAAGGGCAGGGGGCTCAGTACTTC. The entire variable domain, with the rest obtained from reference TRBV5-1 and TRBJ2-7, is as follows: KAGVTQTPRYLIKTRGQQVTLSCSPISGHRSVSWYQQTPGQGLQFLFEYFSETQRNKGNFPGRFSGRQFSNSRSEMNVSTLELGDSALYLCASSLEGQGAQYFGPGTRLTVT.

This clone has a handful of counts. The chain uses TRBV28 and TRBJ2-7; 9 nucleotides match TRBD1. The CDR3 spans 14 residues. Per the germline V gene, CDR1 is MDHEN and CDR2 is SYDVKM. J was trimmed by 3 bases and V by 3 bases; bases with no gene match: 3. This chain's CDR3 is CASSFPGQGYEQYF. DNA for the CDR3: TGTGCCAGCAGTTTTCCGGGACAGGGCTACGAGCAGTACTTC.

V usage is TRBV7-9 and J usage is TRBJ2-2; D gene unclear. The CDR3 contains 15 residues. Germline V gene sequence: CDR1 SEHNR, CDR2 FQNEAQ (reference sequence). V lost 1 base to trimming and J lost 2 bases, with 8 bases between them. CDR3 DNA sequence: TGTGCCAGCAGCTTAGGGTCGGTTAACACCGGGGAGCTGTTTTTT. It yields the protein CASSLGSVNTGELFF. Full variable domain (remainder filled in from reference TRBV7-9 and TRBJ2-2): DTGVSQNPRHKITKRGQNVTFRCDPISEHNRLYWYRQTLGQGPEFLTYFQNEAQLEKSRLLSDRFSAERPKGSFSTLEIQRTEQGDSAMYLCASSLGSVNTGELFFGEGSRLTVL.

J is TRBJ1-5 and V is TRBV19; the D gene is possibly TRBD1 (6 bases). This CDR3 region has 16 residues. Trimming cost V 2 bases and J 6 bases, with 17 bases left between them. The germline V gene has CDR1 LNHDA and CDR2 SQIVND (reference sequence). The CDR3 region is CASSITGSLESQPQHF. The CDR3 region has the DNA TGTGCCAGTAGTATAACAGGGTCGCTTGAAAGTCAGCCCCAGCATTTT.

The rearrangement uses TRBV28 and TRBJ2-5; perhaps D is TRBD1 or TRBD2 (6 bases each). The CDR3 extends over 14 amino acids. The ends were cut back, 2 bases at V and 5 bases at J, with 12 bases in the middle. Germline V gene sequence: CDR1 MDHEN, CDR2 SYDVKM. The CDR3 protein is CASSLGGAGETQYF. CDR3 bases: TGTGCCAGCAGTTTAGGGGGCGCGGGGGAGACCCAGTACTTC.

V is TRBV14 and J is TRBJ1-1; D might be TRBD1 (5 bases). Germline-derived CDR1 and CDR2 are SGHDN and FVKESK. V was cut by 3 bases and J by 3 bases, with 11 bases left in between. This CDR3 has 14 residues. CDR3 in amino acids: CASSQVGGDTEAFF. CDR3 bases: TGTGCCAGCAGCCAGGTTGGAGGGGACACTGAAGCTTTCTTT. The variable domain in full, with the rest retrieved from reference TRBV14 and TRBJ1-1, is EAGVTQFPSHSVIEKGQTVTLRCDPISGHDNLYWYRRVMGKEIKFLLHFVKESKQDESGMPNNRFLAERTGGTYSTLKVQPAELEDSGVYFCASSQVGGDTEAFFGQGTRLTVV.

V usage is TRBV7-3 and J usage is TRBJ2-1; D is possibly TRBD2 (6 bases). The CDR3 loop spans 15 amino acids. Germline CDR1 SGHTA, CDR2 FQGTGA. V dropped 5 bases and J dropped 0 bases, with 11 bases sitting between them. The CDR3: CASSGRGDSYNEQFF. The CDR3 DNA reads TGTGCCAGCAGCGGACGCGGGGACTCCTACAATGAGCAGTTCTTC.

This chain connects TRBV21-1 to TRBJ2-3; the table calls TRBD1, which could not be checked here. TRBV21-1 is listed as a pseudogene. The CDR3 contains 22 residues. The CDR3 DNA is TGTGCCAGCAGCAACGGGGCCCGGGACAGGGGGAATGGTAGCGGGGACACAGATACGCAGTATTTT. Translating it yields CASSNGARDRGNGSGDTDTQYF.

The CDR3 protein is CSVDAAGKPDEQYF. The CDR3 nucleotides read TGCAGCGTTGATGCCGCAGGGAAACCCGACGAGCAGTACTTC. The chain is built from TRBV29-1 and TRBJ2-7; TRBD1 might be the D (5 bases). The CDR3 consists of 14 residues. Germline V lookup: CDR1 SQVTM, CDR2 ANQGSEA. V lost 3 bases, J lost 5 bases, and 17 bases lay in between.

The chain couples TRBV27 to TRBJ1-2; no clear D. V was shortened by 3 bases and J by 0 bases, with 5 bases between the two germline ends. The length of the CDR3 is 13 residues. Germline V gene data show CDR1 as MNHEY and CDR2 as SMNVEV (reference sequence). The CDR3 DNA follows: TGTGCCAGCAGTTTTGGGGCTAACTATGGCTACACCTTC. The encoded protein is CASSFGANYGYTF.

The rearrangement joins TRBV7-2 to TRBJ2-2; possible D gene TRBD1, 5 bases. Per the germline V gene, CDR1 is SGHTA and CDR2 is FQGNSA. The V and J ends lost 1 base and 5 bases respectively, with 11 bases between them. The CDR3 has 15 residues. The CDR3 bases are TGTGCCAGCAGCTTAGATTCAGGGCCGACCGGGGAGCTGTTTTTT. Protein sequence: CASSLDSGPTGELFF. Full variable domain (missing parts from reference TRBV7-2 and TRBJ2-2): GAGVSQSPSNKVTEKGKDVELRCDPISGHTALYWYRQSLGQGLEFLIYFQGNSAPDKSGLPSDRFSAERTGGSVSTLTIQRTQQEDSAVYLCASSLDSGPTGELFFGEGSRLTVL.

J is TRBJ1-5 and V is TRBV5-6, with TRBD1 matching 9 bases. The J segment lost 0 bases and the V segment lost 5 bases, leaving 12 bases of the junction unmatched. This CDR3 has 18 amino acids. The germline V gene has CDR1 SGHDT and CDR2 YYEEEE. Here the CDR3 reads CASSSYRTGDSSNQPQHF. The CDR3 DNA reads TGTGCCAGCAGTAGTTATCGGACAGGGGATTCTAGCAATCAGCCCCAGCATTTT.

V usage is TRBV5-6 and J usage is TRBJ2-3, with no clear D. In germline, CDR1 is SGHDT, CDR2 YYEEEE. The CDR3 runs 12 residues. Deletions cut 2 bases from V and 14 bases from J, with 15 bases between. CDR3 amino acids: CASSLTESAPYF. The DNA of the CDR3 is TGTGCCAGCAGCTTAACGGAAAGTGCACCGTATTTT.

V and J are TRBV4-2 and TRBJ1-4, with 9 bases identical to TRBD1. The CDR3 covers 14 residues. The germline gives CDR1 LGHNA, CDR2 YNFKEQ. J lost 6 bases, V lost 3 bases, and 2 bases had no gene match. The CDR3 coding sequence is TGTGCCAGCAGCCAGGGACAGGGTGATGAAAAACTGTTTTTT. Amino acids: CASSQGQGDEKLFF.

The chain couples TRBV19 to TRBJ2-7, with 11 bases that match TRBD2. The V gene's germline CDR1 is LNHDA and CDR2 SQIVND (reference sequence). J gave up 2 bases and V 9 bases, and 9 bases lay outside the gene matches. This CDR3 spans 15 amino acids. The CDR3 nucleotides are TGTGCCAGCACCTCAACTAGCGGGGGTACCTACGAGCAGTACTTC. Translation: CASTSTSGGTYEQYF.